This T cell receptor beta chain was captured by sequencing in a study of blood T cells in healthy people across ages. Germline V gene data show CDR1 as KGHSH and CDR2 as LQKENI. The trim removed 3 bases at V and 2 bases at J, leaving 2 bases unmatched. CDR3 length: 16 amino acids. This clonotype was detected only a few times. The use of a sample-barcoded 5' primer and a J-beta primer mix characterized a second PCR of roughly 6 to 11 cycles. From the 5' RACE reads, TCRdb called clonotypes with MiXCR, one entry per CDR3 protein. This table has around 620,000 distinct CDR3 sequences, 25% to 30% appearing once.

This receptor was taken from a woman in her 70s in good health. The chain joins TRBV18 to TRBJ2-3; 13 bases line up with TRBD2. Sequencing used blood. In DNA form, the CDR3 reads TGTGCCAGCTCACCGGGACTAGCGGGGACCACAGATACGCAGTATTTT. Protein sequence: CASSPGLAGTTDTQYF.